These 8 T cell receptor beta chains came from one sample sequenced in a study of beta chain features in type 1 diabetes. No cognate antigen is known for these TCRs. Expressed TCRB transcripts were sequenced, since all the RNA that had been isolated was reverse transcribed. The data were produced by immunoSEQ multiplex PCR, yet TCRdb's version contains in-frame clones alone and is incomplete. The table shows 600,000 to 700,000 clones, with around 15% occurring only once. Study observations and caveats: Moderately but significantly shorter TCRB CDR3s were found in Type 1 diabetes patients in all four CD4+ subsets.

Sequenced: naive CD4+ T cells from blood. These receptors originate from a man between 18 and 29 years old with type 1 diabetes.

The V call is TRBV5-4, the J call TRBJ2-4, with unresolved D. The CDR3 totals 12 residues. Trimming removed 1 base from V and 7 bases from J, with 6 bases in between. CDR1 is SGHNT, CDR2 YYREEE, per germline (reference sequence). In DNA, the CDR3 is TGTGCCAGCAGCTTGCATTCTAACATTCAGTACTTC. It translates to CASSLHSNIQYF.

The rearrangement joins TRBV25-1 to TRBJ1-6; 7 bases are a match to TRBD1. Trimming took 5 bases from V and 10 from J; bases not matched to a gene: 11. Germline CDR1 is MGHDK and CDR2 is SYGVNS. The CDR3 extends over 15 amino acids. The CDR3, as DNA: TGTGCCAGCAGTCGGGGACAGAGGGATGTCTCACCCCTCCACTTT. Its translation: CASSRGQRDVSPLHF.

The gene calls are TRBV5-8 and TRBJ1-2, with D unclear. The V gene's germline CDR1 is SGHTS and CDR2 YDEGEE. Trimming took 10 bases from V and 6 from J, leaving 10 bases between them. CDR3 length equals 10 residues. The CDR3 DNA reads TGTGCCGGAGGCTGGGATGGCTACACCTTC. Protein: CAGGWDGYTF.

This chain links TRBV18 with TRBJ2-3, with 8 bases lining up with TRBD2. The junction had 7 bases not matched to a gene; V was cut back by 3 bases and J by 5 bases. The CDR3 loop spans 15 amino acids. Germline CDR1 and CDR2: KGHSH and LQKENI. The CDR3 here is CASSPVRGGEDTQYF. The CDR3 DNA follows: TGTGCCAGCTCACCGGTCCGGGGGGGTGAAGATACGCAGTATTTT.

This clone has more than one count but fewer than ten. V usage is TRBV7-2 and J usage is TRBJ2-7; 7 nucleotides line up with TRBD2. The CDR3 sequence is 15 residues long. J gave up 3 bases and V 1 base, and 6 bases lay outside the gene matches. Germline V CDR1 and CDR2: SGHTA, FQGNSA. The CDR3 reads CASSLGASGLYEQYF. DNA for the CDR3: TGTGCCAGCAGCTTAGGGGCTAGCGGCCTCTACGAGCAGTACTTC.

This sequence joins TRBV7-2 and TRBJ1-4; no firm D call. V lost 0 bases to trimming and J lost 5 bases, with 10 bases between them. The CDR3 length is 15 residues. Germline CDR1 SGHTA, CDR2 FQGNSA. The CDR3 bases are TGTGCCAGCAGCTTAGCGCCGGATCCCAATGAAAAACTGTTTTTT. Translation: CASSLAPDPNEKLFF.

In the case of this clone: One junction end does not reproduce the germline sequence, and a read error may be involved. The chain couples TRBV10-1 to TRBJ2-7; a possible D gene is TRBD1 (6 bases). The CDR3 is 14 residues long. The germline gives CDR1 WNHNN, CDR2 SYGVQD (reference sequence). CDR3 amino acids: CASSPMRGSSEQYF. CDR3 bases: TGCGCCAGCAGCCCAATGAGGGGGTCCTCCGAGCAGTACTTC.

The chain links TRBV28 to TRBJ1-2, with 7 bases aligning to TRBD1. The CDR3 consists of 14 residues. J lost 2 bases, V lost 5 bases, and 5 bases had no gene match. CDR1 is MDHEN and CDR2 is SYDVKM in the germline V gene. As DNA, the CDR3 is TGTGCCAGCAGTGTAGGGGGACAGAACTATGGCTACACCTTC. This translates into CASSVGGQNYGYTF.